The sequence of this T cell receptor (beta chain) was determined in a study of identical twins. Whole-study findings and limits: Part of the zero-insertion signal could reflect confounding by invariant MAIT and iNKT cells.

To note about this clonotype: Its antigen is unknown.

TCRdb reprocessed the 5' RACE reads via MiXCR and lists one record per CDR3 protein. This sample has about 340,000 distinct CDR3 sequences, with approximately 8.7% found just once. CDR1 and CDR2 (germline): KGHDR, SFDVKD. The CDR3 has 16 amino acids. Losses at the gene ends were 3 bases for V and 9 bases for J; bases not matched to a gene: 11. This sequence was found in a woman between 45 and 60 years old in good health. The genes are TRBV24-1 and TRBJ2-1; 9 bases agree with TRBD1. Sequenced sample: naive T cells sorted from blood. The CDR3 loop is CATSDMPGTGNGEQFF. CDR3 DNA sequence: TGTGCCACCAGTGATATGCCCGGGACAGGGAACGGTGAGCAGTTCTTC.